This passage covers 27 T cell receptor beta chains from one sample sequenced in a study of cytomegalovirus exposure and HLA in healthy donors. PCR was performed using 60 Vbeta and 13 Jbeta primers. Sequencing used immunoSEQ multiplex PCR; TCRdb keeps in-frame clones, though not all of them. Counted here are some 200,000 clones, around 84% occurring once; the ten biggest clones make up 2% to 3%. The specimen sequenced was PBMCs. These receptors were taken from a woman between 45 and 65 years old in good health and CMV-seropositive.

This clone occurred a few times. The chain couples TRBV5-1 to TRBJ2-2, with TRBD1 matching over 10 bases. CDR3 length equals 15 residues. The germline CDR1 and CDR2 sequences are SGHRS and YFSETQ. After removal of 8 bases from V and 3 bases from J, the junction contained 7 bases not matched to a gene. CDR3 residues: CASAGTGEYTGELFF. The CDR3 region has the DNA TGCGCCAGTGCCGGGACAGGGGAATACACCGGGGAGCTGTTTTTT.

The J gene is TRBJ1-2, the V gene TRBV6-5, with a weak D call TRBD1 (5 bases). Trimming cost V 0 bases and J 7 bases, with 12 bases left between them. The CDR3 spans 14 residues. CDR1 and CDR2 from the germline V gene are MNHEY and SVGAGI. The CDR3 is CASSYSSQGAGYTF. As DNA, the CDR3 is TGTGCCAGCAGTTACTCGTCTCAGGGTGCTGGCTACACCTTC.

The CDR3 sequence is CASSQDKDSEQFF. In DNA, the CDR3 is TGCGCCAGCAGCCAAGATAAGGACTCTGAGCAGTTCTTC. The chain links TRBV4-1 to TRBJ2-1; tentative D call: TRBD2 (5 bases). Trimming removed 0 bases from V and 9 bases from J, with 9 bases in between. Germline lookup yields CDR1 MGHRA and CDR2 YSYEKL. The CDR3 has 13 residues.

This chain connects TRBV6-6 to TRBJ1-5; TRBD1 matches at 7 bases. CDR1 is MNHNY, CDR2 SVGAGI, per germline (reference sequence). The CDR3 is 13 amino acids. Unmatched junction bases numbered 5, after V lost 6 bases and J lost 6 bases. This chain's CDR3 is CASSLTGTQPQHF. For the CDR3, the DNA is TGTGCCAGCAGCCTGACAGGGACTCAGCCCCAGCATTTT.

The J gene is TRBJ2-7, the V gene TRBV19, with 7 bases lining up with TRBD2. CDR1 is LNHDA, CDR2 SQIVND, per germline (reference sequence). V dropped 7 bases and J dropped 2; count of bases not matched to a gene: 2. CDR3 length equals 12 residues. CDR3 region: CASMGGAYEQYF. The CDR3 DNA reads as TGTGCCAGTATGGGGGGGGCCTACGAGCAGTACTTC.

The J gene is TRBJ1-1, the V gene TRBV9; D gene ambiguous. CDR3 size: 14 residues. Trimming removed 6 bases at V and 1 base at J, with 13 bases between. Per germline, CDR1 SGDLS and CDR2 YYNGEE. The CDR3 sequence is CASTKETSNTEAFF. CDR3 nucleotide sequence: TGTGCCAGCACCAAGGAGACTTCGAACACTGAAGCTTTCTTT.

The V gene is TRBV29-1, the J gene TRBJ2-2; 10 bases align to TRBD2. V trimming: 6 bases; J trimming: 7 bases; junction bases outside the gene matches: 17. CDR3 size: 17 residues. Germline V gene data show CDR1 as SQVTM and CDR2 as ANQGSEA. The CDR3, as DNA: TGCAGCGTAGCCCTCCCCCTAGCGGGGGCCGTTGGCGGGGAGCTGTTTTTT. Amino acid sequence: CSVALPLAGAVGGELFF.

The genes are TRBV5-1 and TRBJ2-5, with 8 bases identical to TRBD2. CDR1 SGHRS and CDR2 YFSETQ come from the germline V gene. The CDR3 length is 15 residues. V shed 4 bases, J shed 1 base, and the junction held 6 bases outside the gene matches. CDR3 in DNA: TGCGCCAGCAGCCTCGCTACTAGCGGCCAAGAGACCCAGTACTTC. As protein: CASSLATSGQETQYF.

The chain has TRBV5-1 and TRBJ1-1; D call uncertain. CDR1 is SGHRS and CDR2 is YFSETQ in the germline V gene. With 1 base removed from V and 3 bases from J, the gap between germline ends came to 7 bases. This CDR3 is 13 amino acids long. The CDR3 loop is CASSLWGDTEAFF. In DNA, the CDR3 is TGCGCCAGCAGCTTGTGGGGAGACACTGAAGCTTTCTTT.

This clone came up once. The rearrangement links TRBV7-2 to TRBJ2-5, with D tentatively TRBD1 (5 bases). Looked up from germline, CDR1 is SGHTA and CDR2 is FQGNSA. Trimming shortened V by 5 bases and J by 5 bases, and 18 bases separated the two germline ends. The CDR3 is 15 residues long. Written as DNA, the CDR3 is TGTGCCAGCAGCCCAACTCTAGGGGCCGGGGAGACCCAGTACTTC. The encoded protein is CASSPTLGAGETQYF.

The rearrangement joins TRBV7-2 to TRBJ2-7; no definite D call. CDR3 length: 13 amino acids. CDR1 SGHTA and CDR2 FQGNSA come from the germline V gene. V lost 4 bases and J lost 3, with 10 bases in between. The CDR3 region has the DNA TGTGCCAGCAGCTCCCTCGCAGGCTACGAGCAGTACTTC. As protein: CASSSLAGYEQYF.

The rearrangement joins TRBV28 to TRBJ1-4; TRBD1 aligns across 8 bases. With V trimmed by 5 bases and J by 1 base, 6 bases remained unmatched. CDR1 and CDR2 from the germline V gene are MDHEN and SYDVKM. CDR3 size: 16 residues. This CDR3 reads CASSGTGRGTNEKLFF. The CDR3 nucleotides read TGTGCCAGCAGTGGGACAGGCCGGGGAACTAATGAAAAACTGTTTTTT.

CDR3 in DNA: TGTGCCAGCAGCAAACTAGCGGGGTACTCCTACAATGAGCAGTTCTTC. Translating gives CASSKLAGYSYNEQFF. The genes are TRBV21-1 and TRBJ2-1; the table calls TRBD2, which could not be checked here. TRBV21-1 represents a pseudogene. The CDR3 covers 16 residues.

The chain couples TRBV27 to TRBJ1-6, with D possibly being TRBD1 (5 bases). Looked up from germline, CDR1 is MNHEY and CDR2 is SMNVEV (reference sequence). The CDR3 covers 13 residues. The ends were cut back, 5 bases at V and 8 bases at J, with 10 bases in the middle. In DNA form, the CDR3 reads TGTGCCAGCAGTCCATTGACAGATTCACCCCTCCACTTT. It specifies CASSPLTDSPLHF.

This chain links TRBV10-2 with TRBJ2-7; a weak D match, TRBD1 (6 bases). V was pared by 2 bases and J by 6 bases, with 14 bases between. Per germline, CDR1 WSHSY and CDR2 SAAADI. The CDR3 covers 14 residues. In DNA, the CDR3 is TGCGCCAGCAGTGAGCCAGGGGCTTGGGGCGAGCAGTACTTC. Its translation is CASSEPGAWGEQYF.

The chain uses TRBV27 and TRBJ2-1, with 12 nucleotides matching TRBD1. There are 16 residues in the CDR3. After removal of 6 bases from V and 4 bases from J, the junction contained 7 bases not matched to a gene. Germline CDR1 reads MNHEY; CDR2 reads SMNVEV (reference sequence). The CDR3 sequence is CASRKEGQGAYNEQFF. In nucleotides, the CDR3 is TGTGCCAGCAGAAAGGAGGGACAGGGGGCGTACAATGAGCAGTTCTTC.

The chain joins TRBV7-6 to TRBJ2-7; 7 bases agree with TRBD1. CDR3 length: 14 residues. V gave up 5 bases and J gave up 2 bases; unmatched junction bases: 6. Germline V gives CDR1 SGHVS, CDR2 FNYEAQ. The CDR3 nucleotides are TGTGCCAGCAGCCCAAGACAGGGAGCCTACGAGCAGTACTTC. This gives the protein CASSPRQGAYEQYF.

The chain has TRBV18 and TRBJ2-3; D is unresolved. CDR3 length equals 14 residues. Germline loops: CDR1 KGHSH, CDR2 LQKENI. Trimming cost V 6 bases and J 0 bases, with 10 bases left between them. Here the CDR3 reads CASSPGLSTDTQYF. Here the CDR3 DNA reads TGTGCCAGCTCCCCCGGGTTAAGCACAGATACGCAGTATTTT.

V gene TRBV13 combines with J gene TRBJ2-7; D uncertain. The ends were cut back, 5 bases at V and 7 bases at J, with 9 bases in the middle. This CDR3 region has 11 residues. Germline values: CDR1 PRHDT, CDR2 FYEKMQ (reference sequence). For the CDR3, the DNA is TGTGCCAGCAGCCAAAGAGAAGAGCAGTACTTC. It encodes CASSQREEQYF.

This clone was seen once. The V call is TRBV2, the J call TRBJ2-7; TRBD2 matches at 8 bases. There are 13 residues in the CDR3. V dropped 1 base and J dropped 7; count of bases not matched to a gene: 3. In germline, CDR1 is SNHLY, CDR2 FYNNEI. DNA for the CDR3: TGTGCCAGCAGTGAAGGCGGGGGGCTTGAGCAGTACTTC. Amino acids: CASSEGGGLEQYF.

The V call is TRBV9, the J call TRBJ2-7, with a tentative D call TRBD1 (5 bases). This CDR3 comprises 14 residues. Germline V gives CDR1 SGDLS, CDR2 YYNGEE. Trimming pared 2 bases from V and 2 bases from J, leaving 11 bases between. CDR3 protein: CASSVDTKTYEQYF. CDR3 bases: TGTGCCAGCAGCGTGGACACCAAAACCTACGAGCAGTACTTC. The whole variable domain, remainder taken from reference TRBV9 and TRBJ2-7, is DSGVTQTPKHLITATGQRVTLRCSPRSGDLSVYWYQQSLDQGLQFLIQYYNGEERAKGNILERFSAQQFPDLHSELNLSSLELGDSALYFCASSVDTKTYEQYFGPGTRLTVT.

The rearrangement links TRBV5-1 to TRBJ2-2, with 8 positions matching TRBD2. The CDR3 extends over 15 amino acids. Germline CDR1 is SGHRS and CDR2 is YFSETQ. Trimming took 5 bases from V and 2 from J; bases not matched to a gene: 5. For the CDR3, the DNA is TGCGCCAGCAGTTGGATAGCGGGAAACACCGGGGAGCTGTTTTTT. Translation gives CASSWIAGNTGELFF.

The V gene is TRBV2, the J gene TRBJ1-4, with 7 bases matching TRBD1. The germline CDR1 and CDR2 sequences are SNHLY and FYNNEI. There are 15 residues in the CDR3. The junction had 6 bases not matched to a gene; V was cut back by 5 bases and J by 3 bases. DNA for the CDR3: TGTGCCAGCAGTAAGACAGGGACCTCTAATGAAAAACTGTTTTTT. Its protein is CASSKTGTSNEKLFF.

The V and J genes are TRBV7-8 and TRBJ2-7; TRBD1 might be the D (6 bases). There are 11 residues in the CDR3. V was clipped by 6 bases and J by 5 bases, with 8 bases between them. Germline loops: CDR1 SGHVS, CDR2 FQNEAQ. The CDR3 region is CASRYRDEQYF. The CDR3 DNA reads as TGTGCCAGCAGATACAGGGACGAGCAGTACTTC.

The rearrangement uses TRBV19 and TRBJ2-7, with 10 bases that match TRBD1. Germline V gene lookup returns CDR1 LNHDA and CDR2 SQIVND (reference sequence). This CDR3 spans 15 amino acids. The V segment lost 0 bases and the J segment 3 bases; nucleotides outside the gene matches: 2. The CDR3 region is CASSIETGGHYEQYF. For the CDR3, the DNA is TGTGCCAGTAGTATAGAGACAGGGGGCCACTACGAGCAGTACTTC.

V gene TRBV23-1 combines with J gene TRBJ2-1, with a possible D match to TRBD2 (5 bases). TRBV23-1 is treated as an ORF (open reading frame) with a function not yet certain. This CDR3 is 15 amino acids long. V dropped 0 bases and J dropped 9 bases, with 15 bases sitting between them. CDR3 in amino acids: CASSQSTQTGSEQFF. DNA for the CDR3: TGCGCCAGCAGTCAATCGACCCAAACGGGAAGTGAGCAGTTCTTC.

The V call is TRBV7-2, the J call TRBJ1-6; D perhaps matches TRBD1 (6 bases). Trimming shortened V by 4 bases and J by 10 bases, and 14 bases separated the two germline ends. Germline V CDR1 and CDR2: SGHTA, FQGNSA. CDR3 length equals 14 residues. The CDR3 DNA follows: TGTGCCAGCAGCTCTGTACACAGGGTCTCACCCCTCCACTTT. Residues: CASSSVHRVSPLHF.